This TCR beta chain was sequenced for a study of cytomegalovirus exposure and HLA in healthy donors. Study information: It was reported in a later analysis that the same platform had been used for the 90 to 150 validation repertoires as for the 550 to 700 first-cohort repertoires.

The donors belonged to the roughly 110-subject validation cohort, separate from the roughly 720-subject first cohort. The table came from immunoSEQ multiplex PCR; TCRdb's copy has only in-frame clones and leaves some out. Of some 87,000 clones listed, about 95% are singletons. Looked up from germline, CDR1 is LNHNV and CDR2 is YYDKDF (reference sequence). There are 12 residues in the CDR3. Trimming took off 0 bases at V and 10 bases at J, with 9 bases between the two ends. To note about this clone: Antigen: not known.

Study observations and caveats: Associated with cytomegalovirus, according to the listing, were 150 to 200 TCR beta chains. Confirmation was obtained in vitro that a few CMV-associated chains are specific for CMV antigens.

The sequenced material came from PBMCs. The chain uses TRBV15 and TRBJ1-1; unclear D gene. This receptor was obtained from a woman younger than 35 in good health and CMV-seronegative. CDR3 nucleotides: TGTGCCACCAGCAGAGATTTTTCAGGAGCTTTCTTT. Residues: CATSRDFSGAFF.